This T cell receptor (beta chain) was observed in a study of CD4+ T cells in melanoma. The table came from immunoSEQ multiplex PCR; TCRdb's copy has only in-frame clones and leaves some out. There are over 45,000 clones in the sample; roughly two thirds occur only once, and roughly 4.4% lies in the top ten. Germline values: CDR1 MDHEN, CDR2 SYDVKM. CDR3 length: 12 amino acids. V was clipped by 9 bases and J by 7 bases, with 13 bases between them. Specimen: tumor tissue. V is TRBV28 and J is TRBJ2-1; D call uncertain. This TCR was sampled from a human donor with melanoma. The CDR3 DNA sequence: TGTGCCAGGACCCCTCCGGCGAATGAGCAGTTCTTC. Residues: CARTPPANEQFF.